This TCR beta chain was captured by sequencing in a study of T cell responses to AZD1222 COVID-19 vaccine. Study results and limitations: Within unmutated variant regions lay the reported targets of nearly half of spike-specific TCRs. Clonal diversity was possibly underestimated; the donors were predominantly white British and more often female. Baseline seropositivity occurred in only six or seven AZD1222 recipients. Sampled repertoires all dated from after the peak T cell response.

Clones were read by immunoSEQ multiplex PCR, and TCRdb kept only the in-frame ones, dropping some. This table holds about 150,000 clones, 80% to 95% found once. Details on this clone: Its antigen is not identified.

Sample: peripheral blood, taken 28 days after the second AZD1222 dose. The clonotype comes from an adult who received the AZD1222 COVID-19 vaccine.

The CDR3 loop is CASSLGFPGTGTNTEAFF. DNA of the CDR3: TGTGCCAGCAGCTTAGGCTTCCCCGGGACAGGGACGAACACTGAAGCTTTCTTT. The chain carries TRBV13 and TRBJ1-1; 9 bases are a match to TRBD1. V trimming: 0 bases; J trimming: 1 base; junction bases outside the gene matches: 9. Germline-derived CDR1 and CDR2 are PRHDT and FYEKMQ (reference sequence). This CDR3 comprises 18 residues.